This T cell receptor beta chain was found in a study of blood T cell repertoires in COVID-19. Overall study: Specimens from acute and convalescent COVID-19 originated in the United States, Italy and Spain. In each case, the material was cDNA or gDNA derived from T cells, B-cell-depleted T cells, or PBMCs.

How the authors handled the data: Amplification with reference gene primers provided the estimates of nucleated cell counts. The assay was immunoSEQ multiplex PCR, and TCRdb's table has in-frame clones only and misses some. The V and J calls and clone size were taken over from that table, and D and trimming were inferred from the DNA. The sample lists about 68,000 clones, around 80% seen once, with approximately 12% in the top ten. This CDR3 is built from 16 residues. Germline loops: CDR1 LGHNA, CDR2 YNFKEQ. V shed 0 bases and J 3 bases; nucleotides not matched to a gene: 8. The TCR comes from a human donor in a cohort sampled during active COVID-19. The rearrangement joins TRBV4-2 to TRBJ2-7; 7 bases are a match to TRBD2. The sequenced sample was peripheral blood. The DNA for the CDR3 is TGTGCCAGCAGCCAAGATCCTAGCGGCACTTTCTACGAGCAGTACTTC. This codes for CASSQDPSGTFYEQYF.